This TCR beta chain emerged from a study of OX40 agonist ivuxolimab in advanced cancers. At the level of the study: A diagnosis of hepatocellular carcinoma, melanoma, renal cell or head and neck cancer was present in dose-escalation patients. Past anti-PD-1, anti-PD-L1 or anti-CTLA-4 therapy was accepted, and 30% to 50% had received some.

This CDR3 comprises 14 residues. Trimming took 6 bases from V and 5 from J; bases not matched to a gene: 8. CDR1 SNHLY and CDR2 FYNNEI come from the germline V gene. Sequenced by immunoSEQ multiplex PCR; TCRdb stores in-frame clones only, minus some. In the table there are about 82,000 clones, around nine tenths of which are singletons. As concerns this clone: Its antigen is unknown.

Overall study results and limits: Part of the nonresponder group also had normalized T-cell clonal expansion that was low.

Systemic immunosuppression or autoimmune disease history was grounds to exclude patients. The source material was CD4+ or CD8+ T cells sorted from blood, sampled in a trial of the OX40 agonist ivuxolimab. The receptor was isolated from an adult with an advanced solid tumor such as melanoma, head and neck, liver or kidney cancer. The chain uses TRBV2 and TRBJ2-3; TRBD2 matches 7 bases. The chain's CDR3 is CASSQSGMVDTQYF. The CDR3 coding sequence is TGTGCCAGCAGCCAAAGCGGGATGGTAGATACGCAGTATTTT.